A single T cell receptor (beta chain) is shown here with its context. The target antigen is unknown. This CDR3 is 14 amino acids long. V shed 9 bases and J 6 bases; nucleotides not matched to a gene: 9. Germline V gene sequence: CDR1 SNHLY, CDR2 FYNNEI. The entry originates in a study of shared clonotypes between healthy human individuals. Looking at the study overall: There were three CD4 naive, three CD4 memory, two CD8 naive and one CD8 memory plates per donor.

General study points: The sharing of 4% to 5.5% of naive CD4 clonotypes was seen across a few donors.

Every subset had its genomic DNA shared out evenly among several immunoSEQ plates. The table came from immunoSEQ multiplex PCR; TCRdb's copy has only in-frame clones and leaves some out. Here the sample spans roughly 520,000 clones, 90% to 97% being singletons. The chain combines TRBV2 with TRBJ2-4, with 9 bases identical to TRBD1. The origin of this receptor is a woman aged 25 to 39 in good health. The sample comprised naive CD4+ T cells sorted from blood. The subset is: CD45RA+ positively selected. CDR3: CASRLDRGINIQYF. The DNA of the CDR3 is TGTGCCAGTAGATTGGACAGGGGAATAAACATTCAGTACTTC.